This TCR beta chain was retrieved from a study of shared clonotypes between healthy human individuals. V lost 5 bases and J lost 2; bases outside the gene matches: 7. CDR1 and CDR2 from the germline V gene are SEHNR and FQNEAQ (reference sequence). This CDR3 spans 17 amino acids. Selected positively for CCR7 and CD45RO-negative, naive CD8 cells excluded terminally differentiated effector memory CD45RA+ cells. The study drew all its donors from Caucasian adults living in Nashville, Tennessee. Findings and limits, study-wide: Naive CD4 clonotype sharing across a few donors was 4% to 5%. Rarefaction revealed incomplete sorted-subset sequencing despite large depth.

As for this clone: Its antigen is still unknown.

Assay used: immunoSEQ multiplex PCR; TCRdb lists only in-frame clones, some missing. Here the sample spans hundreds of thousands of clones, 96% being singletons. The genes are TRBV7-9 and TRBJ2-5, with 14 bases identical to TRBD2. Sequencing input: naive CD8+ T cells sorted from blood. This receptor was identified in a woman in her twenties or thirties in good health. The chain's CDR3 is CASSKLGTSGGQETQYF. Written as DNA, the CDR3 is TGTGCCAGCAGCAAATTGGGGACTAGCGGGGGACAAGAGACCCAGTACTTC.